This T cell receptor beta chain was sequenced in a study of T cell responses to AZD1222 COVID-19 vaccine. Study-level findings and limits: Researchers took repertoire samples only after the peak T cell response had come. Donors skewed white British and female; clonal diversity was possibly underestimated.

V lost 2 bases to trimming and J lost 4 bases; unmatched junction nucleotides: 3. From germline, CDR1 is LGHDT and CDR2 YNNKEL (reference sequence). The CDR3 has 14 amino acids. This clone was observed a few times. Its matching antigen is unknown. Sequencing used immunoSEQ multiplex PCR; TCRdb keeps in-frame clones, though not all of them. The table shows some 130,000 clones, with roughly 84% occurring only once. The source was peripheral blood, collected on day 0 of AZD1222 vaccination. The chain has TRBV3-1 (or the pseudogene TRBV3-2) and TRBJ1-1, with 8 bases matching TRBD1. This TCR came from an adult in good health. The CDR3 DNA reads as TGTGCCAGCAGCCAATCGACAGGGGCCACTGAAGCTTTCTTT. Its protein product is CASSQSTGATEAFF.